Following are 17 T cell receptor beta chains from one sample sequenced in a study of cytomegalovirus exposure and HLA in healthy donors (dated by TCRdb to between 2016 and 2019). The library was obtained by the immunoSEQ multiplex PCR assay. A mixture of 60 forward primers for TCR Vbeta segments and 13 reverse primers for TCR Jbeta segments was used in the multiplex PCR. Drawn from immuneACCESS, this table holds only the in-frame rearrangements with V and J called that TCRdb kept. Clones are partly lost; checked studies trace under half to an unresolved V gene and leave the rest unexplained. The table for this sample lists some 180,000 clones; just over 75% of them were counted only once. In total, the top ten clones hold 1.4% to 1.5% of the sample. The sample was PBMCs. These receptor sequences come from a man between 18 and 35 years old in good health and CMV-seronegative.

This rearrangement joins TRBV5-6 to TRBJ1-5, with 11 nucleotides matching TRBD1. The junction had 7 bases not matched to a gene; V was cut back by 3 bases and J by 11 bases. In germline, CDR1 is SGHDT, CDR2 YYEEEE. CDR3 length: 14 amino acids. The CDR3 DNA reads as TGTGCCAGCAGCTCTGGGACAGGGGGTTTGTCCCAGCATTTT. Encoded protein: CASSSGTGGLSQHF.

J is TRBJ1-2 and V is TRBV19; 12 bases agree with TRBD1. The germline V gene encodes CDR1 LNHDA and CDR2 SQIVND (reference sequence). This CDR3 spans 17 amino acids. The junction had 5 bases not matched to a gene; V was cut back by 2 bases and J by 1 base. The CDR3 spells CASSITGQGALNYGYTF. CDR3 bases: TGTGCCAGTAGTATAACGGGACAGGGGGCGCTTAACTATGGCTACACCTTC.

The chain is built from TRBV6-5 and TRBJ2-3, with 7 nucleotides matching TRBD1. Germline loops: CDR1 MNHEY, CDR2 SVGAGI. The CDR3 is 16 residues long. The V gene end was trimmed by 2 bases and the J gene end by 3 bases; junction bases not matched to a gene: 8. In nucleotides, the CDR3 is TGTGCCAGCAGTTACACATCTCAGGGGGTGACAGATACGCAGTATTTT. Its translation is CASSYTSQGVTDTQYF.

In this sample, this clone turned up once. CDR3: CASSHTTYRGRNTGELFF. The CDR3 DNA follows: TGCGCCAGCAGCCACACTACCTACAGGGGGCGGAACACCGGGGAGCTGTTTTTT. The chain uses TRBV4-1 and TRBJ2-2, with TRBD1 matching over 9 bases. Germline V gene lookup returns CDR1 MGHRA and CDR2 YSYEKL. Trimming at V came to 3 bases and at J to 1 base, leaving 9 bases not matched to a gene. The CDR3 is made up of 18 amino acids.

V is TRBV27 and J is TRBJ2-1, with a possible D match to TRBD1 (6 bases). Deletions cut 5 bases from V and 0 bases from J, with 11 bases between. Germline CDR1 MNHEY, CDR2 SMNVEV (reference sequence). CDR3 length equals 15 residues. CDR3 nucleotide sequence: TGTGCCAGCAGTAAAGGGACATCCTCCTACAATGAGCAGTTCTTC. This sequence encodes CASSKGTSSYNEQFF.

This clone appeared a single time. The J gene is TRBJ1-2, the V gene TRBV7-2; 8 positions agree with TRBD1. J lost 7 bases, V lost 7 bases, and 8 bases had no gene match. The germline gives CDR1 SGHTA, CDR2 FQGNSA. The CDR3 runs to 13 residues. This chain's CDR3 is CASNQQGGSGYTF. The CDR3 bases are TGTGCCAGCAACCAACAGGGGGGAAGTGGCTACACCTTC.

The chain links TRBV29-1 to TRBJ2-1; the match to TRBD2 covers 7 bases. With V trimmed by 0 bases and J by 12 bases, 5 bases remained unmatched. This CDR3 spans 12 amino acids. Per germline, CDR1 SQVTM and CDR2 ANQGSEA. For the CDR3, the DNA is TGCAGCGTTGAAGATCCGGGCGGGGGGCAGTTCTTC. Residues: CSVEDPGGGQFF.

The rearrangement uses TRBV5-4 and TRBJ2-1; 10 positions match TRBD2. The V gene end was trimmed by 4 bases and the J gene end by 4 bases; junction bases not matched to a gene: 5. This CDR3 comprises 15 residues. Germline V lookup: CDR1 SGHNT, CDR2 YYREEE (reference sequence). This chain's CDR3 is CASSHVLAGYNEQFF. The DNA for the CDR3 is TGTGCCAGCAGCCACGTACTAGCGGGGTACAATGAGCAGTTCTTC. The variable domain in full, completed from reference TRBV5-4 and TRBJ2-1, reads ETGVTQSPTHLIKTRGQQVTLRCSSQSGHNTVSWYQQALGQGPQFIFQYYREEENGRGNFPPRFSGLQFPNYSSELNVNALELDDSALYLCASSHVLAGYNEQFFGPGTRLTVL.

In its sample, this clone was seen a few times. This rearrangement joins TRBV9 to TRBJ1-2, with D perhaps matching TRBD1 (5 bases). CDR1 and CDR2 (germline): SGDLS, YYNGEE. The ends were cut back, 4 bases at V and 7 bases at J, with 23 bases in the middle. The CDR3 is made up of 16 amino acids. CDR3 bases: TGTGCCAGCAGCCCAGACAGCGGAGGGCCGGTAGCTGGCTACACCTTC. Its translation is CASSPDSGGPVAGYTF.

The chain combines TRBV18 with TRBJ2-1, with 7 bases lining up with TRBD1. The CDR3 contains 15 residues. After removal of 2 bases from V and 6 bases from J, the junction contained 7 bases not matched to a gene. Per germline, CDR1 KGHSH and CDR2 LQKENI. Written as DNA, the CDR3 is TGTGCCAGCTCACCATCGGGACAGACCCTCAATGAGCAGTTCTTC. Translating gives CASSPSGQTLNEQFF.

This sequence joins TRBV5-6 and TRBJ2-5; D might be TRBD2 (6 bases). CDR3 size: 14 residues. Trimming took 2 bases from V and 5 from J, leaving 13 bases between them. Germline V gene data show CDR1 as SGHDT and CDR2 as YYEEEE. As DNA, the CDR3 is TGTGCCAGCAGCTTAAACGGAGGGGTTGAGACCCAGTACTTC. It yields the protein CASSLNGGVETQYF. Full variable domain (missing parts from reference TRBV5-6 and TRBJ2-5): DAGVTQSPTHLIKTRGQQVTLRCSPKSGHDTVSWYQQALGQGPQFIFQYYEEEERQRGNFPDRFSGHQFPNYSSELNVNALLLGDSALYLCASSLNGGVETQYFGPGTRLLVL.

The table lists this clone with a few counts. The chain is built from TRBV18 and TRBJ2-7; tentatively, D is TRBD1 (5 bases). The V end was cut by 4 bases, the J end by 4 bases, with 14 bases between. CDR1 is KGHSH and CDR2 is LQKENI in the germline V gene. This CDR3 has 14 residues. The CDR3 is CASSLDRTTYEQYF. CDR3 nucleotide sequence: TGTGCCAGCTCACTAGACAGAACCACTTACGAGCAGTACTTC.

The J gene is TRBJ1-1, the V gene TRBV4-2; D gene uncertain. CDR1 LGHNA and CDR2 YNFKEQ come from the germline V gene. V was cut by 1 base and J by 2 bases, with 8 bases left in between. This CDR3 has 14 residues. CDR3 sequence: CASSQVGSNTEAFF. The CDR3, as DNA: TGTGCCAGCAGCCAAGTGGGCAGTAACACTGAAGCTTTCTTT.

This clone came up once. The CDR3 loop reads CASSTDSHQETQYF. The CDR3 nucleotides read TGTGCCAGCAGCACCGACAGCCACCAAGAGACCCAGTACTTC. This chain links TRBV7-8 with TRBJ2-5; TRBD1 might be the D (5 bases). V lost 5 bases to trimming and J lost 0 bases, with 10 bases between them. Per the germline V gene, CDR1 is SGHVS and CDR2 is FQNEAQ. The CDR3 extends over 14 amino acids. Drawing the rest from reference TRBV7-8 and TRBJ2-5, the complete variable domain is GAGVSQSPRYKVAKRGQDVALRCDPISGHVSLFWYQQALGQGPEFLTYFQNEAQLDKSGLPSDRFFAERPEGSVSTLKIQRTQQEDSAVYLCASSTDSHQETQYFGPGTRLLVL.

This clone occurred once. The chain carries TRBV29-1 and TRBJ2-1; TRBD1 matches at 8 bases. J was trimmed by 2 bases and V by 8 bases; bases with no gene match: 17. Germline CDR1 and CDR2: SQVTM and ANQGSEA. CDR3 size: 17 residues. The DNA of the CDR3 is TGCAGCTCATGGACAGGGAGTGCGGTAGGGACCTACAATGAGCAGTTCTTC. Its protein product is CSSWTGSAVGTYNEQFF.

This chain uses TRBV7-9 with TRBJ2-7, with 9 positions matching TRBD2. The length of the CDR3 is 14 residues. In germline, CDR1 is SEHNR, CDR2 FQNEAQ (reference sequence). The trim removed 3 bases at V and 3 bases at J, leaving 3 bases unmatched. This chain's CDR3 is CASSFPTSGYEQYF. CDR3 nucleotide sequence: TGTGCCAGCAGCTTTCCGACTAGCGGCTACGAGCAGTACTTC.

V gene TRBV11-1 combines with J gene TRBJ2-1; TRBD2 aligns across 9 bases. This CDR3 region has 15 residues. CDR1 is SGHAT, CDR2 FQDESV, per germline (reference sequence). V shed 5 bases and J 6 bases; nucleotides not matched to a gene: 8. The CDR3 bases are TGTGCCAGCAGCAGAGGGGCGGGGGGGCCCAATGAGCAGTTCTTC. Protein sequence: CASSRGAGGPNEQFF.